Shown below are 8 T cell receptor beta chains from a single sample sequenced in a study of blood T cell repertoires in COVID-19. The method was immunoSEQ multiplex PCR; TCRdb's version includes in-frame clones alone and lacks a portion of them. The profile shows some 180,000 clones, 80% of them singletons. What was sequenced was PBMCs or T cells enriched from blood (not recorded which). Every receptor here comes from a man aged 55 to 70 who had been exposed to COVID-19.

The rearrangement links TRBV21-1 to TRBJ2-5; TRBD1 is the table's D call, not checked against the DNA. TRBV21-1 has pseudogene status. The CDR3 is 15 amino acids. The CDR3: CASSKVVGAQETQYF. In DNA form, the CDR3 reads TGTGCCAGCAGCAAAGTAGTGGGGGCCCAAGAGACCCAGTACTTC.

The CDR3 DNA is TGTGCCACCAATGAAGGACGGGGAGAGACCCAGTACTTC. It codes for CATNEGRGETQYF. J is TRBJ2-5 and V is TRBV5-6, with D possibly being TRBD2 (5 bases). The CDR3 length is 13 residues. The V gene lost 9 bases and the J gene lost 4 bases, with 16 bases spanning the gap. CDR1 and CDR2 (germline): SGHDT, YYEEEE.

This chain links TRBV7-8 with TRBJ1-2; D call uncertain. There are 13 residues in the CDR3. The germline V and J ends were trimmed by 5 bases and 0 bases, with 7 bases remaining between them. Per the germline V gene, CDR1 is SGHVS and CDR2 is FQNEAQ. In nucleotides, the CDR3 is TGTGCCAGCAGCCCGGGGTCTAACTATGGCTACACCTTC. This translates into CASSPGSNYGYTF.

This clone was seen only once. The chain has TRBV11-2 and TRBJ1-3; D remains unclear. With 9 bases removed from V and 0 bases from J, the gap between germline ends came to 24 bases. This CDR3 has 18 residues. Germline loops: CDR1 SGHAT, CDR2 FQNNGV. Here the CDR3 reads CASNTEGVGRSSGNTIYF. The CDR3 nucleotides read TGTGCCAGTAATACGGAGGGCGTGGGCCGATCCTCTGGAAACACCATATATTTT.

The V and J genes are TRBV28 and TRBJ2-1; 8 bases line up with TRBD2. CDR1 and CDR2 (germline): MDHEN, SYDVKM. CDR3 length: 14 amino acids. The V segment lost 6 bases and the J segment 4 bases; nucleotides outside the gene matches: 5. In DNA form, the CDR3 reads TGTGCCAGCAGATCAAGCGGGAGTTACAATGAGCAGTTCTTC. Its translation is CASRSSGSYNEQFF.

This chain connects TRBV28 to TRBJ2-1, with D tentatively TRBD2 (5 bases). The CDR3 runs to 15 residues. Germline values: CDR1 MDHEN, CDR2 SYDVKM. Deletions cut 5 bases from V and 0 bases from J, with 11 bases between. The CDR3, as DNA: TGTGCCAGCAGTCCCGGGAAAGGCTCCTACAATGAGCAGTTCTTC. Residues: CASSPGKGSYNEQFF.

This chain links TRBV19 with TRBJ2-7, with 10 bases lining up with TRBD2. Germline trimming cut 5 bases from V and 1 base from J; bases unmatched to any gene: 2. The CDR3 extends over 14 amino acids. The germline gives CDR1 LNHDA, CDR2 SQIVND (reference sequence). CDR3 nucleotides: TGTGCCAGTAGTGTAGCGGGAGGTTCCTACGAGCAGTACTTC. It codes for CASSVAGGSYEQYF.

The chain is built from TRBV7-2 and TRBJ2-2; 9 positions agree with TRBD2. CDR1 is SGHTA and CDR2 is FQGNSA in the germline V gene. This CDR3 has 17 residues. J lost 3 bases, V lost 2 bases, and 7 bases had no gene match. In DNA form, the CDR3 reads TGTGCCAGCAGCTTACCGATACTAGCGGGCGACACCGGGGAGCTGTTTTTT. As protein: CASSLPILAGDTGELFF.